This T cell receptor beta chain was retrieved from a study of long-term antiretroviral therapy in people with HIV. Sequencing relied on immunoSEQ assay v3.0, run at survey level. In sequencing, about 35,000-50,000 T-cell genomes per sample were targeted. Produced via immunoSEQ multiplex PCR; TCRdb's table is partial and in-frame only. The sample has fewer than 35,000 clones, approximately 85% seen once. CDR1 and CDR2 (germline): MNHEY, SMNVEV (reference sequence). The CDR3 extends over 15 amino acids. V lost 6 bases, J lost 3 bases, and 16 bases lay in between. HIV-positive participants all received treatment in the United States. On this clone: No antigen is known for it.

Study-level points and caveats: All time points showed a repertoire dominated by clones expanded before ART.

This sequence joins TRBV27 and TRBJ2-3; D is uncertain. This clonotype originated in a middle-aged man with HIV. Material: unsorted PBMCs, obtained 3 years after starting antiretroviral therapy. The CDR3 DNA reads TGTGCCAGCAGGGCCGGGCTCGCGGCGACAGATACGCAGTATTTT. Translation: CASRAGLAATDTQYF.